Listed below are T cell receptor beta chains from one sample, sequenced in a study of blood T cell repertoires in COVID-19. Method: immunoSEQ multiplex PCR; TCRdb's copy keeps in-frame clones and lacks some. The table includes fewer than 200,000 clones, almost 85% detected once. Input material: peripheral blood. Source of these receptors: a woman of 80 years or more with acute or convalescent COVID-19. Each CDR3 is given with its conserved first and last residue. A D gene is named only where the DNA matches it firmly. Where a row states a size, it is once, few, many or the class of an expanded clone; other rows omit it.

>TRBJ2-3|-|-|TRBV5-1|12
CASSLEGEAQYF
TGCGCCAGCAGCTTGGAGGGGGAAGCGCAGTATTTT
>TRBJ1-6|-|-|TRBV7-2|14
CASRLRVGGSPLHF
TGTGCCAGCAGACTCAGGGTTGGGGGGTCACCCCTCCACTTT
>TRBJ2-6|-|-|TRBV5-1|16
CASTPRGSSGANVLTF
TGCGCCAGCACTCCCAGGGGTAGCTCTGGGGCCAACGTCCTGACTTTC
>TRBJ2-3|-|-|TRBV20-1|17
CSASSGASFLSTDTQYF
TGCAGTGCTAGTTCAGGGGCGAGCTTCCTAAGCACAGATACGCAGTATTTT
>TRBJ2-3|-|-|TRBV25-1|13
CASRGGESGTQYF
TGTGCCAGCAGGGGCGGGGAATCGGGGACGCAGTATTTT
>TRBJ1-5|-|-|TRBV4-3|15
CASSQDRGSNQPQHF
TGCGCCAGCAGCCAAGATCGAGGTTCGAATCAGCCCCAGCATTTT
>TRBJ1-2|-|-|TRBV3-1/TRBV3-2|16
CASSPAGGRSSRGYTF
TGTGCCAGCAGCCCTGCAGGAGGGAGGAGCAGTCGCGGCTACACCTTC
>TRBJ1-3|few|-|TRBV5-5|15
CASSFSGTTGNTIYF
TGTGCCAGCAGCTTTTCCGGGACAACTGGAAACACCATATATTTT
>TRBJ1-1|-|-|TRBV7-6|13
CASSLFGDTEAFF
TGTGCCAGCAGCTTATTCGGGGACACTGAAGCTTTCTTT
>TRBJ1-2|-|-|TRBV7-2|14
CASSLVTGVYGYTF
TGTGCCAGCAGCTTAGTTACCGGGGTTTATGGCTACACCTTC
>TRBJ1-2|-|-|TRBV6-5|13
CASSYSATYGYTF
TGTGCCAGCAGTTACTCTGCCACTTATGGCTACACCTTC
>TRBJ2-3|-|-|TRBV30|14
CAWSVGGSTDTQYF
TGTGCCTGGAGCGTTGGGGGGAGCACAGATACGCAGTATTTT
>TRBJ1-5|-|-|TRBV5-1|16
CASSLLGAYSNQPQHF
TGCGCCAGCAGCTTATTGGGGGCCTATAGCAATCAGCCCCAGCATTTT
>TRBJ2-3|-|-|TRBV5-1|14
CASSLVSSTDTQYF
TGCGCCAGCAGCTTGGTTAGTAGCACAGATACGCAGTATTTT
>TRBJ1-2|-|TRBD1|TRBV11-2|13
CASSGQGAGGYTF
TGTGCCAGCAGCGGACAGGGGGCTGGGGGCTACACCTTC
>TRBJ2-1|-|-|TRBV5-1|14
CASSFGQGGNEQFF
TGCGCCAGCAGCTTCGGGCAGGGAGGCAATGAGCAGTTCTTC
>TRBJ2-7|-|TRBD2|TRBV7-2|15
CASSLIAGGVYEQYF
TGTGCCAGCAGCTTAATCGCGGGAGGGGTCTACGAGCAGTACTTC
>TRBJ2-6|-|-|TRBV30|15
CAYRVVSGGANVLTF
TGTGCGTACAGGGTTGTCTCTGGTGGGGCCAACGTCCTGACTTTC
>TRBJ2-1|few|-|TRBV7-9|16
CASSKLRGRTTDEQFF
TGTGCCAGCAGCAAGTTGAGAGGGCGGACCACAGATGAGCAGTTCTTC
>TRBJ1-2|few|TRBD1|TRBV27|14
CASSSITGVDGYTF
TGTGCCAGCAGTTCCATAACAGGGGTAGATGGCTACACCTTC
>TRBJ2-7|-|-|TRBV7-2|14
CASSVQDSSYEQYF
TGTGCCAGCAGCGTACAGGACAGCTCCTACGAGCAGTACTTC
>TRBJ1-2|once|-|TRBV29-1|12
CSVQEAEYGYTF
TGCAGCGTCCAGGAGGCAGAGTATGGCTACACCTTC
>TRBJ2-5|-|-|TRBV3-1/TRBV3-2|16
CASSQRSAGHQETQYF
TGTGCCAGCAGCCAAAGGTCCGCGGGGCACCAAGAGACCCAGTACTTC
>TRBJ1-2|few|TRBD1|TRBV6-5|14
CASRPGTGTYGYTF
TGTGCCAGCAGACCCGGGACAGGCACCTATGGCTACACCTTC
>TRBJ1-5|-|-|TRBV5-6|16
CASSLTGGYSNQPQHF
TGTGCCAGCAGCTTAACAGGAGGGTATAGCAATCAGCCCCAGCATTTT
>TRBJ1-2|-|TRBD1|TRBV19|13
CASRGTGNYGYTF
TGTGCCAGTAGGGGGACAGGGAACTATGGCTACACCTTC
>TRBJ2-1|-|TRBD2|TRBV10-3|14
CAISEAGARNEQFF
TGTGCCATCAGTGAAGCGGGAGCCCGCAATGAGCAGTTCTTC
>TRBJ1-5|-|-|TRBV6-1|14
CASSEATGNQPQHF
TGTGCCAGCAGTGAAGCGACGGGTAATCAGCCCCAGCATTTT
>TRBJ1-6|-|-|TRBV27|13
CASSPRTSSPLHF
TGTGCCAGCAGTCCGCGGACTAGTTCACCCCTCCACTTT
>TRBJ2-2|-|-|TRBV10-3|16
CAISDSKGQNTGELFF
TGTGCCATCAGTGACTCCAAGGGACAGAACACCGGGGAGCTGTTTTTT
>TRBJ2-2|-|TRBD2|TRBV19|17
CASKTSSGRAGTGELFF
TGTGCCAGTAAAACGTCTAGCGGGAGGGCGGGGACCGGGGAGCTGTTTTTT
>TRBJ2-1|-|TRBD2|TRBV5-4|13
CASSLGGVNEQFF
TGTGCCAGCAGCCTGGGGGGGGTGAATGAGCAGTTCTTC
>TRBJ2-5|-|-|TRBV19|13
CATSRQDQETQYF
TGTGCCACATCCCGTCAGGACCAAGAGACCCAGTACTTC
>TRBJ2-2|many|TRBD1|TRBV5-5|15
CASSWGTGGTGELFF
TGTGCCAGCAGCTGGGGGACAGGGGGCACCGGGGAGCTGTTTTTT
>TRBJ2-7|-|TRBD2|TRBV9|16
CASSVSSGSWAYEQYF
TGTGCCAGCAGCGTGTCTAGCGGGAGTTGGGCCTACGAGCAGTACTTC
>TRBJ2-7|-|-|TRBV2|11
CASSDFYEQYF
TGTGCCAGCAGTGACTTCTACGAGCAGTACTTC
>TRBJ2-3|-|TRBD1|TRBV5-6|15
CASSWMDRGPDTQYF
TGTGCCAGCAGCTGGATGGACAGGGGGCCAGATACGCAGTATTTT